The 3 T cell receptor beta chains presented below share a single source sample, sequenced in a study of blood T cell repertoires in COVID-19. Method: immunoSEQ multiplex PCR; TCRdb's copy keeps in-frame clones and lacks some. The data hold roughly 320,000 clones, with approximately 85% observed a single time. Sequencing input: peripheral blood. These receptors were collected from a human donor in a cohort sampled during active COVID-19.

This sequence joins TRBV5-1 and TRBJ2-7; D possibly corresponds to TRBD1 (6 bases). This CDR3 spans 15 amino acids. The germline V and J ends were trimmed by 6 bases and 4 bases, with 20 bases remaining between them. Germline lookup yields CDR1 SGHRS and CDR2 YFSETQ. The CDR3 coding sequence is TGCGCCAGCAAAGTTGTGCCCGGAACAGGGTACGAGCAGTACTTC. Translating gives CASKVVPGTGYEQYF.

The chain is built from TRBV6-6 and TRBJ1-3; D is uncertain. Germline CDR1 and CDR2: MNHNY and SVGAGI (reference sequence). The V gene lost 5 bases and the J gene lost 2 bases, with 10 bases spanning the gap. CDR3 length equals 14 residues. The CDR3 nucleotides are TGTGCCAGCAGTCCAGAGGGAACTGGAAACACCATATATTTT. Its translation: CASSPEGTGNTIYF.

In DNA, the CDR3 is TGTGCCAGCAGTTTGGTGGGGCACTATGGCTACACCTTC. This codes for CASSLVGHYGYTF. The V gene is TRBV27, the J gene TRBJ1-2, with a weak D call TRBD1 (5 bases). V lost 3 bases and J 3 bases, leaving 8 bases between the germline ends. The germline V gene has CDR1 MNHEY and CDR2 SMNVEV (reference sequence). This CDR3 spans 13 amino acids.